These 24 T cell receptor beta chains were all obtained from the same sample, sequenced in a study of blood T cell repertoires in COVID-19. Sequencing was performed with immunoSEQ multiplex PCR; in TCRdb, only in-frame clones are kept and a portion is missing. The repertoire has approximately 150,000 clones, approximately 79% of them found once; the top ten carry approximately 7.7%. Sequencing used peripheral blood. The receptors originated from a woman in her fifties or sixties with COVID-19, enrolled during active disease.

This clone appeared once. The CDR3 DNA reads TGTGCCATACGACAGGTTAGCAATCAGCCCCAGCATTTT. This translates into CAIRQVSNQPQHF. The chain recombines TRBV6-5 with TRBJ1-5; D is perhaps TRBD1 (6 bases). The germline CDR1 and CDR2 sequences are MNHEY and SVGAGI. The CDR3 runs to 13 residues. Trimming stripped 10 bases from V and 0 bases from J, with 10 bases between.

This sequence joins TRBV15 and TRBJ1-2, with 9 nucleotides matching TRBD1. Germline V CDR1 and CDR2: LNHNV, YYDKDF (reference sequence). With V trimmed by 0 bases and J by 8 bases, 10 bases remained unmatched. This CDR3 contains 16 residues. CDR3 DNA sequence: TGTGCCACCAGCAGAGAGGGTGTACAGGGGGCCGGCGGCTACACCTTC. Residues: CATSREGVQGAGGYTF.

The chain couples TRBV14 to TRBJ2-7; TRBD2 matches 9 bases. J gave up 10 bases and V 4 bases, and 8 bases lay outside the gene matches. This CDR3 contains 13 residues. Germline V gene data show CDR1 as SGHDN and CDR2 as FVKESK. The CDR3 coding sequence is TGTGCCAGCAGCCTCGGGACTAGCACGCATCAGTACTTC. Protein sequence: CASSLGTSTHQYF.

The chain uses TRBV6-5 and TRBJ1-1, with 8 bases lining up with TRBD1. V trimming: 7 bases; J trimming: 0 bases; junction bases outside the gene matches: 4. The CDR3 loop spans 14 amino acids. Germline loops: CDR1 MNHEY, CDR2 SVGAGI. As DNA, the CDR3 is TGTGCCAGCACCCTGGACAGGGTGAACACTGAAGCTTTCTTT. This gives the protein CASTLDRVNTEAFF.

The chain has TRBV29-1 and TRBJ2-2; D unclear. The CDR3 has 15 amino acids. Trimming took off 3 bases at V and 0 bases at J, with 11 bases between the two ends. Germline V gives CDR1 SQVTM, CDR2 ANQGSEA. The CDR3 loop is CSVDAATANTGELFF. CDR3 bases: TGCAGCGTTGATGCGGCGACGGCGAACACCGGGGAGCTGTTTTTT.

The chain has TRBV2 and TRBJ2-4, with D possibly TRBD1 on 5 matching bases. This CDR3 has 14 residues. V was trimmed by 3 bases and J by 4 bases, leaving 10 bases between them. Germline V lookup: CDR1 SNHLY, CDR2 FYNNEI. This chain's CDR3 is CASSEAQGKNIQYF. The CDR3 bases are TGTGCCAGCAGTGAGGCTCAGGGAAAAAACATTCAGTACTTC.

This clone showed up just once. This chain joins TRBV4-1 and TRBJ1-3, with TRBD1 matching 10 bases. Per the germline V gene, CDR1 is MGHRA and CDR2 is YSYEKL. J lost 0 bases, V lost 4 bases, and 6 bases had no gene match. The CDR3 totals 17 residues. The CDR3 loop reads CASSLRQGASSGNTIYF. The DNA of the CDR3 is TGCGCCAGCAGCCTTCGACAGGGGGCTTCCTCTGGAAACACCATATATTTT.

The chain employs TRBV3-1 (or the pseudogene TRBV3-2) and TRBJ2-5, with a weak D call TRBD2 (7 bases). CDR1 and CDR2 from the germline V gene are LGHDT and YNNKEL (reference sequence). V dropped 1 base and J dropped 5 bases, with 14 bases sitting between them. The CDR3 is 15 residues long. The CDR3 sequence: CASSQARGAGETQYF. The CDR3, as DNA: TGTGCCAGCAGCCAAGCTCGGGGGGCCGGGGAGACCCAGTACTTC.

The chain is built from TRBV30 and TRBJ1-6; unclear D gene. The CDR3 is made up of 12 amino acids. Germline V CDR1 and CDR2: GTSNPN, SVGIG (reference sequence). The V end lost 1 base, the J end lost 14 bases, and 12 bases lay between the germline ends. CDR3 sequence reads: CAWSGGSEALHF. CDR3 nucleotide sequence: TGTGCCTGGAGTGGAGGTTCGGAGGCCCTCCACTTT.

The chain links TRBV5-1 to TRBJ2-1, with D tentatively TRBD1 (7 bases). V gave up 1 base and J gave up 4 bases, with 15 bases separating them. The germline V gene has CDR1 SGHRS and CDR2 YFSETQ. The CDR3 runs to 16 residues. This CDR3 is CASSLPGAGQYNEQFF. In DNA, the CDR3 is TGCGCCAGCAGCTTGCCGGGGGCGGGACAGTACAATGAGCAGTTCTTC.

V and J are TRBV11-2 and TRBJ2-1, with D maybe TRBD2 (5 bases). V lost 4 bases, J lost 7 bases, and 11 bases lay in between. Germline lookup yields CDR1 SGHAT and CDR2 FQNNGV. There are 13 residues in the CDR3. CDR3 loop: CASSSATGNEQFF. For the CDR3, the DNA is TGTGCCAGCAGCTCAGCTACGGGAAATGAGCAGTTCTTC.

This rearrangement joins TRBV15 to TRBJ2-5, with TRBD2 identical over 9 bases. The CDR3 is 17 residues long. V lost 1 base, J lost 2 bases, and 8 bases stayed unmatched. Germline-derived CDR1 and CDR2 are LNHNV and YYDKDF (reference sequence). The CDR3 sequence is CATSRAGLARRQETQYF. The CDR3 DNA reads TGTGCCACCAGCAGAGCCGGACTAGCGCGGCGGCAAGAGACCCAGTACTTC.

The chain joins TRBV28 to TRBJ2-1; TRBD1 aligns across 11 bases. V was pared by 6 bases and J by 2 bases, with 6 bases of the junction left unmatched. The CDR3 is 16 residues long. The germline V gene encodes CDR1 MDHEN and CDR2 SYDVKM. CDR3 sequence reads: CASSSGQGVTYNEQFF. The DNA of the CDR3 is TGTGCCAGCAGCTCGGGACAGGGGGTTACCTACAATGAGCAGTTCTTC.

The rearrangement links TRBV28 to TRBJ2-1, with D perhaps matching TRBD2 (7 bases). This CDR3 is built from 16 residues. Germline-derived CDR1 and CDR2 are MDHEN and SYDVKM. The V end lost 5 bases, the J end lost 5 bases, and 19 bases lay between the germline ends. The CDR3 DNA reads as TGTGCCAGCAGTGCCGACGTTGGGGGGGCTGACAATGAGCAGTTCTTC. Residues: CASSADVGGADNEQFF.

This rearrangement joins TRBV6-1 to TRBJ1-2, with 8 bases lining up with TRBD1. After removal of 4 bases from V and 4 bases from J, the junction contained 11 bases not matched to a gene. The CDR3 spans 16 residues. The germline CDR1 and CDR2 sequences are MNHNS and SASEGT. CDR3 sequence: CASSGLRGQGVYGYTF. CDR3 sequence (DNA): TGTGCCAGCAGTGGGCTGCGAGGACAGGGCGTCTATGGCTACACCTTC.

The gene calls are TRBV29-1 and TRBJ2-3; 11 bases match TRBD2. Germline assignment: CDR1 SQVTM and CDR2 ANQGSEA. This CDR3 contains 12 residues. The CDR3 nucleotides read TGCAGTATAGCGGGGGGGAGAGATACGCAGTATTTT. This codes for CSIAGGRDTQYF.

The rearrangement links TRBV15 to TRBJ1-1; D remains unclear. Trimming pared 3 bases from V and 1 base from J, leaving 15 bases between. This CDR3 is built from 16 residues. Germline V gene lookup returns CDR1 LNHNV and CDR2 YYDKDF (reference sequence). CDR3 protein: CATSRRPRRGNTEAFF. Here the CDR3 DNA reads TGTGCCACCAGCAGGCGCCCTAGACGAGGGAACACTGAAGCTTTCTTT.

This sequence joins TRBV7-2 and TRBJ1-2, with D tentatively TRBD1 (5 bases). Per germline, CDR1 SGHTA and CDR2 FQGNSA. V dropped 1 base and J dropped 5 bases, with 23 bases sitting between them. The CDR3 has 18 residues. The CDR3 is CASSLDPPPTGFLYGYTF. CDR3 coding DNA: TGTGCCAGCAGCTTAGACCCCCCCCCAACAGGATTCCTATATGGCTACACCTTC.

The chain recombines TRBV7-9 with TRBJ1-1, with D tentatively TRBD1 (6 bases). This CDR3 contains 13 residues. The germline CDR1 and CDR2 sequences are SEHNR and FQNEAQ (reference sequence). Between the trimmed V and J ends, which lost 5 bases and 1 base, there was a span of 8 bases. In nucleotides, the CDR3 is TGTGCCAGCAGCGTACAGGGGAACACTGAAGCTTTCTTT. It codes for CASSVQGNTEAFF.

The sample holds a few counts of this clone. The V call is TRBV15, the J call TRBJ2-5; weak D call: TRBD2 (7 bases). Trimming took 9 bases from V and 1 from J, leaving 12 bases between them. The CDR3 contains 13 residues. Germline V lookup: CDR1 LNHNV, CDR2 YYDKDF (reference sequence). The CDR3 DNA is TGTGCCACAGCCCGGGGGGCCCAAGAGACCCAGTACTTC. This codes for CATARGAQETQYF.

This chain uses TRBV7-2 with TRBJ1-2; D is possibly TRBD1 (5 bases). Germline loops: CDR1 SGHTA, CDR2 FQGNSA. Between the trimmed V and J ends, which lost 5 bases and 4 bases, there was a span of 29 bases. This CDR3 is 19 amino acids long. The CDR3 DNA is TGTGCCAGCAGCCAATTTACCGCAGGGCAGACTCGGCGAACCTATGGCTACACCTTC. Protein: CASSQFTAGQTRRTYGYTF.

The gene calls are TRBV21-1 and TRBJ2-7; TRBD1 was called by the table and not checked on the DNA. TRBV21-1 is a known pseudogene. This CDR3 contains 14 residues. The CDR3, as DNA: TGTGCCAGCAGCAAAGGCACAGGGAGTTACGAGCAGTACGTC. This encodes CASSKGTGSYEQYV.

The chain uses TRBV29-1 and TRBJ1-2, with 8 bases aligning to TRBD1. V gave up 3 bases and J gave up 8 bases; unmatched junction bases: 8. The germline V gene has CDR1 SQVTM and CDR2 ANQGSEA. The CDR3 has 13 residues. The DNA for the CDR3 is TGCAGCGTTGACCTCCAGGGGGCGGGAGGCTACACCTTC. This gives the protein CSVDLQGAGGYTF.

The rearrangement links TRBV6-2 or TRBV6-3 to TRBJ2-1; 12 bases fit TRBD2. Germline V gene lookup returns CDR1 MNHEY and CDR2 SVGEGT. With V trimmed by 2 bases and J by 6 bases, 5 bases remained unmatched. The CDR3 consists of 16 residues. CDR3 DNA sequence: TGTGCCAGCAGTTACCCGGGACTAGCGGGCCGCAATGAGCAGTTCTTC. This translates into CASSYPGLAGRNEQFF.